Listed below are T cell receptor beta chains from one sample, sequenced in a study of human T cells and chemical hapten exposure. MiXCR was run by TCRdb on the RACE reads, yielding one entry per CDR3 protein. This table has some 99,000 distinct CDR3 sequences, 9.2% appearing once. Sequences were derived from whole blood, sampled in connection with sensitization to the hapten diphenylcyclopropenone (DPC). These receptors all come from a middle-aged woman with alopecia areata. Some clones in this sample may be carry-over from other donors' samples. Both conserved end residues are part of each CDR3. Only part of the rows carry a size: once, few, many, or a class if the clone is expanded.

>TRBV25-1|TRBJ1-1|few|16
CASSSGQGARGTEAFF
>TRBV28|TRBJ1-2|many|15
CASSETGTGDYGYTF
>TRBV6-2/TRBV6-3|TRBJ1-2|.|13
CASSPVGTYGYTF
>TRBV29-1|TRBJ2-2|few|14
CSVGQGAGTGELFF
>TRBV6-6|TRBJ1-6|many|15
CASSYSETLNSPLHF
>TRBV20-1|TRBJ2-5|many|18
CSARDIRGGQTSQETQYF
>TRBV4-1|TRBJ1-1|many|14
CASSRTAMNTEAFF
>TRBV20-1|TRBJ1-4|few|17
CSAREVSRAVLSEKLFF
>TRBV7-9|TRBJ2-5|many|12
CASSWDVRTQYF
>TRBV2|TRBJ2-5|.|16
CASGSLPHGPQETQYF
>TRBV29-1|TRBJ1-1|few|12
CSPHKRNGEAFF
>TRBV20-1|TRBJ1-4|.|14
CSAPDRATNEKLFF
>TRBV6-5|TRBJ2-7|few|13
CASSRTADYEQYF
>TRBV11-3|TRBJ2-1|many|16
CASSLAGTLPNNEQFF
>TRBV28|TRBJ2-1|.|14
CASRGVGRANEQFF
>TRBV4-3|TRBJ2-1|many|17
CASSQESSGGALDEQFF
>TRBV4-1|TRBJ1-1|.|16
CASSQVPSSIGTEAFF
>TRBV20-1|TRBJ1-1|many|14
CSASEDSTNTEAFF
>TRBV12-5|TRBJ1-2|few|16
CASGLAAGPVFYGYTF
>TRBV9|TRBJ2-3|.|14
CASSVGIRGDTQYF
>TRBV7-8|TRBJ2-3|many|13
CASSASYIDTQYF
>TRBV6-6|TRBJ2-3|.|16
CASSSSTSGGTDTQYF
>TRBV13|TRBJ2-7|many|15
CASSSLRTDGVEQYF
>TRBV20-1|TRBJ1-1|many|12
CSASGRRIEAFF
>TRBV7-8|TRBJ2-5|many|15
CASSVARGRGETQYF
>TRBV9|TRBJ2-1|few|16
CASSITGTSGLNEQFF
>TRBV3-1|TRBJ1-2|many|13
CASRQQGYHGYTF
>TRBV2|TRBJ1-5|many|14
CASSRDRGAQPQHF
>TRBV6-4|TRBJ2-1|many|14
CASSPQSSYNEQFF
>TRBV5-1|TRBJ2-7|few|15
CASSLGPKGPYEQYF
>TRBV9|TRBJ2-7|few|13
CASSDTPGNEQYF
>TRBV10-3|TRBJ1-2|few|14
CAIRDSRRGDGYTF
>TRBV12-3/TRBV12-4|TRBJ1-6|few|15
CASSRKALGNSPLHF
>TRBV27|TRBJ1-1|many|14
CASSLSQPNTEAFF
>TRBV29-1|TRBJ2-3|many|12
CSVASSTDTQYF
>TRBV10-3|TRBJ1-6|many|15
CAIRAGTGANSPLHF
>TRBV6-2/TRBV6-3|TRBJ1-6|.|13
CASSQVWNSPLHF
>TRBV7-8|TRBJ2-3|few|20
CASSKGTASGGARSTDTQYF